Described below is a single TCR beta chain sequence and its context. It was with random hexamers that about 0.45 to 1 ug RNA was reverse transcribed. A multiplex approach, immunoSEQ multiplex PCR, amplified TCR beta CDR3 across 54 Vbeta and 13 Jbeta. TCRdb re-called the immunoSEQ multiplex PCR reads through MiXCR, storing one row per CDR3 protein. The sample has 140,000 or so distinct CDR3 sequences; around 94% are singletons. TCR beta was sequenced from blood CD8+ and CD4+ T cells. The data are from a study of CD8 T cells in Susac syndrome. The CDR3 loop spans 14 amino acids. With V trimmed by 2 bases and J by 8 bases, 5 bases remained unmatched. Germline loops: CDR1 MGHDK, CDR2 SYGVNS.

The gene calls are TRBV25-1 and TRBJ2-1, with 8 nucleotides matching TRBD2. What was sequenced was CD4+ T cells from PBMCs. This TCR was sampled from a human donor in good health. The CDR3 sequence: CASSETAGVYEQFF. The CDR3 bases are TGTGCCAGCAGTGAAACAGCGGGAGTCTATGAGCAGTTCTTC.